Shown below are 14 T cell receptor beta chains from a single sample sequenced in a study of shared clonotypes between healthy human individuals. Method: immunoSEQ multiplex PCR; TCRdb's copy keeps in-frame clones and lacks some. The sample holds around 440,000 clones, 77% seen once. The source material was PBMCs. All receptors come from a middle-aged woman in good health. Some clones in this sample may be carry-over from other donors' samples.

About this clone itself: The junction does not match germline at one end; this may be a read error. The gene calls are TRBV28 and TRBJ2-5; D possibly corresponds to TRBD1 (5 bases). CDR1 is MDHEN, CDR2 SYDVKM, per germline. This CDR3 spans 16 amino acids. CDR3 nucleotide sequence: TGTGCCAGCAGGTCCAGGGTCAGGGATTACCAAGGGACCCAGTACTTC. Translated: CASRSRVRDYQGTQYF.

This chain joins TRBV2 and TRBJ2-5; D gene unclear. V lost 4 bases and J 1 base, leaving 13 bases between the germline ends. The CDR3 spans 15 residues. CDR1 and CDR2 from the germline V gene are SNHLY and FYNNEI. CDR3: CASSGSRLAQETQYF. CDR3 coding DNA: TGTGCCAGCAGTGGCTCGAGACTCGCCCAAGAGACCCAGTACTTC.

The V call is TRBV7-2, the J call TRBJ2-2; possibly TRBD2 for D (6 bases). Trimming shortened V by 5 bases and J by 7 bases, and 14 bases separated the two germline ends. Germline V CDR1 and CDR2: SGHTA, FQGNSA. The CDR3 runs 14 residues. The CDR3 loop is CASSELGGNGELFF. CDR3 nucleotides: TGTGCCAGCAGCGAACTAGGAGGGAACGGGGAGCTGTTTTTT.

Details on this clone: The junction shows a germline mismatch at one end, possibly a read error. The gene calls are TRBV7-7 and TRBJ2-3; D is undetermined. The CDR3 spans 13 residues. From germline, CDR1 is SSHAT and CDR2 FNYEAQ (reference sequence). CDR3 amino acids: CASSLSLSDTQYF. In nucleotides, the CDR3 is TGTGCTAGCAGCTTATCTCTGTCAGATACGCAGTATTTT.

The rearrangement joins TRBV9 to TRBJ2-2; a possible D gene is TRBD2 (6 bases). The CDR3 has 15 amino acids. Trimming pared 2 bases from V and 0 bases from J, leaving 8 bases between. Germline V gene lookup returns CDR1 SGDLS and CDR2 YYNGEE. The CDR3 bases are TGTGCCAGCAGCGTTAGCGGATCGAACACCGGGGAGCTGTTTTTT. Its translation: CASSVSGSNTGELFF.

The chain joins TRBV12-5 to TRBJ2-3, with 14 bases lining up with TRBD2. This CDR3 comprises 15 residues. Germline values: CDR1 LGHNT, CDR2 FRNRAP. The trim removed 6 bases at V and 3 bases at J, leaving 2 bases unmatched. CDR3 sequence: CASGGLAGATDTQYF. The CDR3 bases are TGTGCTAGTGGGGGACTAGCGGGAGCAACAGATACGCAGTATTTT.

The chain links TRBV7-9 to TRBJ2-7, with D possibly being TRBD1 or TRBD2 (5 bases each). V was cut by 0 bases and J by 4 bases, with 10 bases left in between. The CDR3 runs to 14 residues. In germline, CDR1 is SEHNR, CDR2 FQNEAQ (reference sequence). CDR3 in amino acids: CASSLAGAGYEQYF. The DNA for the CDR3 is TGTGCCAGCAGCTTAGCGGGAGCAGGGTACGAGCAGTACTTC.

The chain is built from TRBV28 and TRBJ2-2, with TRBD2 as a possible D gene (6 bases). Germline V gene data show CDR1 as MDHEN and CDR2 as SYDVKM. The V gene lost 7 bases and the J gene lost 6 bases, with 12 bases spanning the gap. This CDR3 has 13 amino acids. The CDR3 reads CASTSGGAGELFF. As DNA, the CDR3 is TGTGCCAGCACCTCAGGCGGGGCCGGGGAGCTGTTTTTT.

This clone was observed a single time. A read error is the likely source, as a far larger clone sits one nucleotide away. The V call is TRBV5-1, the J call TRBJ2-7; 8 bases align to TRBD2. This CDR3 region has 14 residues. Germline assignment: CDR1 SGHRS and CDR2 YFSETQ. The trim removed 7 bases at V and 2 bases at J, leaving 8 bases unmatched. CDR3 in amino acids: CASGSIAGTYEQYF. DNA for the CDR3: TGCGCCAGCGGCAGCATAGCGGGGACCTACGAGCAGTACTTC.

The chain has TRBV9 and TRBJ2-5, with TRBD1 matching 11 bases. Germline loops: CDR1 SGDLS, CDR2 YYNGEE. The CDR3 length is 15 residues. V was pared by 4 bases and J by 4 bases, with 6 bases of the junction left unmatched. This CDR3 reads CASSPGTGGRETQYF. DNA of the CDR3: TGTGCCAGCAGCCCCGGGACAGGGGGTAGAGAGACCCAGTACTTC.

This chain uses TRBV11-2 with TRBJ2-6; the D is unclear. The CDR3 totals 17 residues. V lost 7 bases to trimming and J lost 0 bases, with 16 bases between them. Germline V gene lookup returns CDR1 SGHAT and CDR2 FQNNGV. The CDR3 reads CASTLLFSVSGANVLTF. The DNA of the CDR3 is TGTGCCAGCACTCTTCTTTTCTCTGTCTCTGGGGCCAACGTCCTGACTTTC. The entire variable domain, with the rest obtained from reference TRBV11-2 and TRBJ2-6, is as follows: EAGVAQSPRYKIIEKRQSVAFWCNPISGHATLYWYQQILGQGPKLLIQFQNNGVVDDSQLPKDRFSAERLKGVDSTLKIQPAKLEDSAVYLCASTLLFSVSGANVLTFGAGSRLTVL.

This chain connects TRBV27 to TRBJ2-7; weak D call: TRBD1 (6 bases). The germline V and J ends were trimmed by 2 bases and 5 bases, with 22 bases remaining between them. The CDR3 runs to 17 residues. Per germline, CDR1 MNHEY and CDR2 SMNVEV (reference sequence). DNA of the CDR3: TGTGCCAGCAGTTTAACCCCGACAGGCCCATCGGGTGACGAGCAGTACTTC. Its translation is CASSLTPTGPSGDEQYF.

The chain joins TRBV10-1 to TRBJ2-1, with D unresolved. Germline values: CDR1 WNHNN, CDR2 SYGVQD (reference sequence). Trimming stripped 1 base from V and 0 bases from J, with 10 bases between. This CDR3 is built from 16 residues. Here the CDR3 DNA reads TGCGCCAGCAGTGAGTTGGCCCGCTCCTCCTACAATGAGCAGTTCTTC. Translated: CASSELARSSYNEQFF.

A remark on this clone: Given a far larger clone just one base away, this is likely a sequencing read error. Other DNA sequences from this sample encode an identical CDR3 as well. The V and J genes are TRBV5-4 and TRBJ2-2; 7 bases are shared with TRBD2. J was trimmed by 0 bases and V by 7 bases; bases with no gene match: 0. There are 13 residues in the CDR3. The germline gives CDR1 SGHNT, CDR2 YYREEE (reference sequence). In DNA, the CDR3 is TGTGCCAGCCGGGGGGCGAACACCGGGGAGCTGTTTTTT. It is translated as CASRGANTGELFF.